This T cell receptor beta chain stems from a study of regulatory T cells in long-lasting Graves disease. Construction of TCR beta libraries relied on iRepertoire HTBI primers and on Arm-PCR targeting CDR3 regions. TCRdb reanalysed the multiplex PCR reads using MiXCR and keeps one entry per CDR3 protein. The sample has just over 600,000 distinct CDR3 sequences; approximately 15% are singletons. Study-wide results and limits: With persistent disease, TRBV28, TRBJ1-2 and TRBJ2-5 were the favored segments.

Described time point: newly diagnosed GD, antithyroid drugs for less than 3 months. PBMC-derived RNA was used for the TCR library. This clonotype was seen ten or more times. The antigen is unknown. CDR3 length equals 14 residues. Germline CDR1 MDHEN, CDR2 SYDVKM. V was pared by 8 bases and J by 8 bases, with 22 bases between. The data were also submitted as part of a second study, on T cells in Graves' hyperthyroidism and ophthalmopathy.

The sample in question was peripheral blood mononuclear cells (PBMCs), obtained at new diagnosis, from a patient treated with antithyroid drugs. This sequence originates from a woman between 25 and 40 years old with Graves disease. The J gene is TRBJ2-7, the V gene TRBV28; maybe TRBD1 (6 bases). CDR3: CASATGTRVLQQYF. CDR3 nucleotides: TGTGCCAGCGCAACCGGGACACGGGTCTTGCAGCAGTACTTC.